This TCR beta chain is from a study of blood T cell repertoires in COVID-19. The CDR3 runs 15 residues. Germline V CDR1 and CDR2: SNHLY, FYNNEI. With 5 bases removed from V and 5 bases from J, the gap between germline ends came to 15 bases. Here immunoSEQ multiplex PCR was the method, and the copy in TCRdb shows in-frame clones only, minus some. The sample consists of some 260,000 clones, approximately 83% of them appearing once. This chain links TRBV2 with TRBJ1-4; a possible D gene is TRBD1 (6 bases). What was sequenced was peripheral blood. The receptor comes from a man older than 75 with acute or convalescent COVID-19. The CDR3 DNA reads TGTGCCAGCAGTAGGCGGGGGGGGCAGAATGAAAAACTGTTTTTT. It codes for CASSRRGGQNEKLFF.